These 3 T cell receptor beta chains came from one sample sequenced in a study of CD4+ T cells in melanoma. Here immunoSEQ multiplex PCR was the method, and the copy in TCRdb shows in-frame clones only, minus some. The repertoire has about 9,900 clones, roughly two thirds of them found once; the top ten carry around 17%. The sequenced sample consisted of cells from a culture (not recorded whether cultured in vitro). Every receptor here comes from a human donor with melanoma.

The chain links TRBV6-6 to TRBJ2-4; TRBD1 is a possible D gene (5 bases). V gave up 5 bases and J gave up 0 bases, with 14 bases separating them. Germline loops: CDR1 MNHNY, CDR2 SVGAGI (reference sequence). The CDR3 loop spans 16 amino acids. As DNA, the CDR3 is TGTGCCAGCAGTGGAGACAGCGCACTAGCCAAAAACATTCAGTACTTC. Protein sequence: CASSGDSALAKNIQYF.

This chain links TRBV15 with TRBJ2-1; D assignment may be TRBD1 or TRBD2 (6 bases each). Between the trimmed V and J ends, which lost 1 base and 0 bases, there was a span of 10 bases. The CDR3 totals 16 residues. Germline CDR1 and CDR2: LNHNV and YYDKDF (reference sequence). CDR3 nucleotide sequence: TGTGCCACCAGCAGAGTACCGGGGGCCTCCTACAATGAGCAGTTCTTC. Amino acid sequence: CATSRVPGASYNEQFF.

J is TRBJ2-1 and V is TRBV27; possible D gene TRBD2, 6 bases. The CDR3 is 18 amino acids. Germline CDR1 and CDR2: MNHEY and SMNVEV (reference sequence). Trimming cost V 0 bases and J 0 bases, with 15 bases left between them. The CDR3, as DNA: TGTGCCAGCAGTTTATCTCCAGGGCGGGGACTCTCCTACAATGAGCAGTTCTTC. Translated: CASSLSPGRGLSYNEQFF.